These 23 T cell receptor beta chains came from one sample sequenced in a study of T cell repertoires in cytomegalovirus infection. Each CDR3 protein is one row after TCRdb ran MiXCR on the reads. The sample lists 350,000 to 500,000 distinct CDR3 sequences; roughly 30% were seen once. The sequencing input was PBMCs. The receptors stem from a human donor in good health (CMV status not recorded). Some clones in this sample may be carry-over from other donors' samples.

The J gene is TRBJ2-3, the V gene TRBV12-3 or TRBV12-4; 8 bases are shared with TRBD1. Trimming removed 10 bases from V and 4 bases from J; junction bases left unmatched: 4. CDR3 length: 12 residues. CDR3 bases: TGTGCCATCCGGACAGGGCCAGATACGCAGTATTTT. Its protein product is CAIRTGPDTQYF.

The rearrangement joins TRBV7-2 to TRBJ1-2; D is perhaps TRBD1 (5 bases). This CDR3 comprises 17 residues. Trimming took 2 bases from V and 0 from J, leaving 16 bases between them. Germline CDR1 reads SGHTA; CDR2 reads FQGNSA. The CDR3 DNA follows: TGTGCCAGCAGCTTAATTTCGGGGCAGGCGACTAACTATGGCTACACCTTC. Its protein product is CASSLISGQATNYGYTF.

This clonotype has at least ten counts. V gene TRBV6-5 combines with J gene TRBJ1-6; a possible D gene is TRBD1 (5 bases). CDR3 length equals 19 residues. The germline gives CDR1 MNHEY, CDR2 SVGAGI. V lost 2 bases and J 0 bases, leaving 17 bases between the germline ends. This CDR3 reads CASSYVQSPGGSYNSPLHF. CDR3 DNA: TGTGCCAGCAGTTACGTACAGTCCCCGGGGGGCTCCTATAATTCACCCCTCCACTTT.

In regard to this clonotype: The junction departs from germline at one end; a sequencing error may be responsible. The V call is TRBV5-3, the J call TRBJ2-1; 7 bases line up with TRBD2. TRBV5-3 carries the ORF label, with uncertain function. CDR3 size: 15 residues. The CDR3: CASSLDGGSNNEQFF. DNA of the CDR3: TGTGCCAGCAGCTTGGACGGGGGGTCAAACAATGAGCAGTTCTTC.

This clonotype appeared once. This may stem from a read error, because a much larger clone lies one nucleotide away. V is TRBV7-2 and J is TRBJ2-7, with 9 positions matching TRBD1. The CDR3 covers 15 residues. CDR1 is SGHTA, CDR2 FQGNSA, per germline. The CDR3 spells CARSFGTGPTYEQYF. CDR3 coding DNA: TGTGCCAGAAGCTTTGGGACAGGGCCGACCTACGAGCAGTACTTC.

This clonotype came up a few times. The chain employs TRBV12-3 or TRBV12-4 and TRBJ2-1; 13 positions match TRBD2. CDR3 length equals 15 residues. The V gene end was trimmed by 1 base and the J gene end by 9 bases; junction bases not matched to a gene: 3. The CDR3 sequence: CASSLEGLAGIEQFF. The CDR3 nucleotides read TGTGCCAGCAGTTTAGAGGGACTAGCGGGGATTGAGCAGTTCTTC.

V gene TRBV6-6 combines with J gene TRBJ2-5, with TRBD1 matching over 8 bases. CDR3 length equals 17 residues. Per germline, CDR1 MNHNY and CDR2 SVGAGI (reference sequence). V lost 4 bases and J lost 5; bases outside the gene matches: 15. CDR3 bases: TGTGCCAGCAGTTTATCGAATGGGCCAGGGGGCGCGGAGACCCAGTACTTC. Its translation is CASSLSNGPGGAETQYF.

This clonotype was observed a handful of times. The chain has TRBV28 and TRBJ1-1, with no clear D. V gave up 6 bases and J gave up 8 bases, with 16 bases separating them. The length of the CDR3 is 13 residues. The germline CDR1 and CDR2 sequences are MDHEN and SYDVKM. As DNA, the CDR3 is TGTGCCAGCAGATATACGGGCCTGAGAGAAGCTTTCTTT. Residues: CASRYTGLREAFF.

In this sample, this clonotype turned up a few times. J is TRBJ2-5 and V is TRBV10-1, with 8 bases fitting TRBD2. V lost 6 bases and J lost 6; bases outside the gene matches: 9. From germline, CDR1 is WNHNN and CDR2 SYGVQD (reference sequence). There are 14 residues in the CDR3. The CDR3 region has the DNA TGCGCCAGCAGCAGCTCGGGGGGGGGCCAGACCCAGTACTTC. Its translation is CASSSSGGGQTQYF.

The CDR3 protein is CASSLGLTNEQFF. The CDR3 DNA is TGTGCCAGCAGCTTAGGACTGACAAATGAGCAGTTCTTC. This chain connects TRBV7-6 to TRBJ2-1; D gene unclear. The CDR3 sequence is 13 residues long. Germline CDR1 is SGHVS and CDR2 is FNYEAQ. V was clipped by 1 base and J by 7 bases, with 8 bases between them.

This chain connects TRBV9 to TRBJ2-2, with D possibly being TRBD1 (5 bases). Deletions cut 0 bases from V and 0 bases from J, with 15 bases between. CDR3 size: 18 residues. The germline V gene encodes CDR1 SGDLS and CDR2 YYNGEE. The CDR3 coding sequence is TGTGCCAGCAGCGTAGCTAAGGAAGGACATTCGAACACCGGGGAGCTGTTTTTT. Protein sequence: CASSVAKEGHSNTGELFF.

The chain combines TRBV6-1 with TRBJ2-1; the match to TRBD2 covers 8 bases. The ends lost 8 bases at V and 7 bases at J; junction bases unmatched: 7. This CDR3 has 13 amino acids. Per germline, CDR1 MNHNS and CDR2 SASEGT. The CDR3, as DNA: TGTGCCAGCCAGGCGGGGGGCGGGAATGAGCAGTTCTTC. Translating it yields CASQAGGGNEQFF.

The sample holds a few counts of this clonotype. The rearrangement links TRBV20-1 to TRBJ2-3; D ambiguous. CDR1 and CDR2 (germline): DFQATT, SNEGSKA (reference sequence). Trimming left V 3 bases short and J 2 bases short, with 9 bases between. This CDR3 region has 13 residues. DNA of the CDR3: TGCAGTGCTAGTCGCACGGCCACAGATACGCAGTATTTT. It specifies CSASRTATDTQYF.

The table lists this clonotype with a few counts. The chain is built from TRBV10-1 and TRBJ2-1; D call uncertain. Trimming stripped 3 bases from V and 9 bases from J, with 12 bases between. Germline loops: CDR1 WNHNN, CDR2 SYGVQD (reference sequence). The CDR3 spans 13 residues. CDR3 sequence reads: CASSESPFSEQFF. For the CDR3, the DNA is TGCGCCAGCAGTGAATCTCCGTTCAGTGAGCAGTTCTTC.

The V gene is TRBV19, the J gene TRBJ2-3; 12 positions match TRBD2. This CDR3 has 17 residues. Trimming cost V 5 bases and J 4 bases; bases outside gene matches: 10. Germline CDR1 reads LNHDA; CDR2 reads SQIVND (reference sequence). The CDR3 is CASSPRTSGVWADTQYF. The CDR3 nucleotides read TGTGCCAGTAGTCCTCGGACTAGCGGGGTGTGGGCAGATACGCAGTATTTT.

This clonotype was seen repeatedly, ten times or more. In DNA form, the CDR3 reads TGTGCCAGTAGTATTCGGGACAGGGCCTACTCTGGGGCCAACGTCCTGACTTTC. It codes for CASSIRDRAYSGANVLTF. The V gene is TRBV19, the J gene TRBJ2-6, with 9 bases fitting TRBD1. Germline V lookup: CDR1 LNHDA, CDR2 SQIVND (reference sequence). There are 18 residues in the CDR3. The junction had 6 bases not matched to a gene; V was cut back by 3 bases and J by 0 bases. Full variable domain (missing parts from reference TRBV19 and TRBJ2-6): DGGITQSPKYLFRKEGQNVTLSCEQNLNHDAMYWYRQDPGQGLRLIYYSQIVNDFQKGDIAEGYSVSREKKESFPLTVTSAQKNPTAFYLCASSIRDRAYSGANVLTFGAGSRLTVL.

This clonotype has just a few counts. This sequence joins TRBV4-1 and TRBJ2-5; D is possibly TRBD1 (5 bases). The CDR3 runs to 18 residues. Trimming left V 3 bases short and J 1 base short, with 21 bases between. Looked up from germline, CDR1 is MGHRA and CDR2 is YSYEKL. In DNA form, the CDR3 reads TGCGCCAGCAGCCATCACTCAAGGGGAAGCAGGGCCCAAGAGACCCAGTACTTC. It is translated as CASSHHSRGSRAQETQYF.

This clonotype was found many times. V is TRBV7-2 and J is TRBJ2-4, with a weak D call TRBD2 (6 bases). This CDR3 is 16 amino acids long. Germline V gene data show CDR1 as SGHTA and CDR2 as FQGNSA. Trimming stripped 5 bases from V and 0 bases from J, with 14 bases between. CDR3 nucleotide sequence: TGTGCCAGCAGCCTGGGCGGGGCTTTAGCCAAAAACATTCAGTACTTC. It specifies CASSLGGALAKNIQYF.

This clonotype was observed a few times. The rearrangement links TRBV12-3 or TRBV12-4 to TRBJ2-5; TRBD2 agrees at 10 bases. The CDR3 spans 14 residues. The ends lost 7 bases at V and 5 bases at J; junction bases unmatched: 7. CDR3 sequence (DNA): TGTGCCAGCACCCTTCTAGCGGGGGTGGAGACCCAGTACTTC. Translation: CASTLLAGVETQYF.

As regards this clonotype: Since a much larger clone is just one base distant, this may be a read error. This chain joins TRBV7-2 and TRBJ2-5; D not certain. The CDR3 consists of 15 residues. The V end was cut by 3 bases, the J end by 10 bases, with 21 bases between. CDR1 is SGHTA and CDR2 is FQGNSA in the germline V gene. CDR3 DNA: TGTGCCAGCAGCTTGTCCGGGCCCCGCGAAATGATCCAGTACTTC. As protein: CASSLSGPREMIQYF.

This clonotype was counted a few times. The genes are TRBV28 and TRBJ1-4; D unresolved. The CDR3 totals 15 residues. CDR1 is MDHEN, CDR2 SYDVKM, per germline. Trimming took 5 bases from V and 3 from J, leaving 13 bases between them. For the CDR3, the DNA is TGTGCCAGCAGTGACGCAAGAGCGGCTAATGAAAAACTGTTTTTT. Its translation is CASSDARAANEKLFF.

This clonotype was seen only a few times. The CDR3 is CASSLRPREQYF. CDR3 bases: TGTGCCAGCAGCTTGAGGCCGCGAGAGCAGTACTTC. V is TRBV5-6 and J is TRBJ2-7, with D uncertain. Germline-derived CDR1 and CDR2 are SGHDT and YYEEEE. With 1 base removed from V and 7 bases from J, the gap between germline ends came to 9 bases. CDR3 length: 12 residues. Full variable domain (remainder filled in from reference TRBV5-6 and TRBJ2-7): DAGVTQSPTHLIKTRGQQVTLRCSPKSGHDTVSWYQQALGQGPQFIFQYYEEEERQRGNFPDRFSGHQFPNYSSELNVNALLLGDSALYLCASSLRPREQYFGPGTRLTVT.

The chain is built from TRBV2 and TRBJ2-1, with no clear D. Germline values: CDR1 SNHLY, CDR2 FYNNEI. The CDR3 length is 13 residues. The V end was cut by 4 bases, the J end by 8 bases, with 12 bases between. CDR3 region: CASSVTLSDEQFF. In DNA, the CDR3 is TGTGCCAGCAGTGTGACTCTATCCGATGAGCAGTTCTTC.